This TCR beta chain came from a study of blood T cell repertoires in COVID-19. Study context: The United States, Italy and Spain supplied acute and convalescent COVID-19 samples. Sources were T cells, B-cell-depleted T cells, or PBMCs; the material itself was cDNA or gDNA.

In the study's own analysis: It was from reference gene primer amplification that nucleated cell counts were estimated. TCRdb keeps only in-frame clones here, not all; method: immunoSEQ multiplex PCR. The V and J calls and the clone size are those of that table, but D and trimming were determined from the DNA. This repertoire shows over 120,000 clones, approximately 89% found once; its top ten account for 1.5% to 2%. Germline CDR1 reads SGHTA; CDR2 reads FQGNSA. The CDR3 runs to 16 residues. V was clipped by 2 bases and J by 4 bases; unmatched bases: 4. This TCR was sampled from a human donor in a cohort sampled during active COVID-19. The genes are TRBV7-2 and TRBJ2-2, with 10 bases that match TRBD2. Source material: peripheral blood. CDR3 DNA sequence: TGTGCCAGCAGCTTACTCAGCGGGGGGGTCACCGGGGAGCTGTTTTTT. It specifies CASSLLSGGVTGELFF.